This T cell receptor beta chain was recovered during a study of shared clonotypes between healthy human individuals. At a deep level, the assay was run. Produced via immunoSEQ multiplex PCR; TCRdb's table is partial and in-frame only. The sample lists around 1.9 million clones; just under 95% were seen once. Germline CDR1 is SQVTM and CDR2 is ANQGSEA. This CDR3 contains 13 residues. V was clipped by 2 bases and J by 4 bases, with 11 bases between them. Notes on this clone: The antigen is unknown.

In the naive CD8 group, cells lacked CD45RO and were positively selected for CCR7, so terminally differentiated effector memory CD45RA+ cells were left out. Findings of the study overall: Specimens sampled were limited to blood, with tissue repertoires likely differing. Estimated richness was generally greater in naive than memory subsets.

This TCR was recovered from a man aged 18 to 29 in good health. Some clones in this sample may be carry-over from other donors' samples. J is TRBJ1-2 and V is TRBV29-1; no clear D gene. The sequenced sample was naive CD8+ T cells from PBMCs. The CDR3 protein is CSVELRETYGYTF. The CDR3 DNA reads TGCAGCGTTGAACTCCGAGAAACCTATGGCTACACCTTC.